These 8 T cell receptor beta chains originate from one sample sequenced in a study of technical replicates of blood from a few donors. Generated by immunoSEQ multiplex PCR, the TCRdb table keeps only in-frame clones and is missing some. This table has about 70,000 clones, roughly 94% appearing once. The sequenced material came from T cells isolated from PBMCs. The receptors shown here come from a human donor in good health.

The rearrangement links TRBV27 to TRBJ2-7; 9 positions match TRBD2. Trimming removed 6 bases from V and 7 bases from J; junction bases left unmatched: 10. Germline CDR1 and CDR2: MNHEY and SMNVEV (reference sequence). This CDR3 has 14 residues. The chain's CDR3 is CASRVAGAPREQYF. The CDR3 bases are TGTGCCAGCAGAGTAGCGGGAGCCCCACGGGAGCAGTACTTC.

V usage is TRBV6-5 and J usage is TRBJ1-5, with a weak D call TRBD1 (5 bases). The germline CDR1 and CDR2 sequences are MNHEY and SVGAGI. The V end was cut by 5 bases, the J end by 0 bases, with 8 bases between. The CDR3 is made up of 14 amino acids. The CDR3, as DNA: TGTGCCAGCAGTCAGGGCTTTAGCAATCAGCCCCAGCATTTT. This sequence encodes CASSQGFSNQPQHF.

This clone occurred once. The gene calls are TRBV28 and TRBJ2-4; D is ambiguous. This CDR3 is 13 amino acids long. V was pared by 10 bases and J by 1 base, with 11 bases between. Germline-derived CDR1 and CDR2 are MDHEN and SYDVKM. The CDR3 DNA sequence: TGTGCCACCCTATTCCCGGCCAAAAACATTCAGTACTTC. Its translation is CATLFPAKNIQYF.

CDR3 bases: TGTGCCAGCAGCGGGGGAGATGGATACGAGCAGTACTTC. The encoded protein is CASSGGDGYEQYF. The rearrangement links TRBV6-5 to TRBJ2-7, with D perhaps TRBD2 (6 bases). V lost 6 bases to trimming and J lost 4 bases, with 13 bases between them. CDR3 length equals 13 residues. From germline, CDR1 is MNHEY and CDR2 SVGAGI.

The chain employs TRBV28 and TRBJ2-6; D unclear. Between the trimmed V and J ends, which lost 10 bases and 2 bases, there was a span of 6 bases. Looked up from germline, CDR1 is MDHEN and CDR2 is SYDVKM. This CDR3 spans 12 amino acids. CDR3 residues: CAILTGANVLTF. CDR3 in DNA: TGTGCCATCCTTACTGGGGCCAACGTCCTGACTTTC.

The gene calls are TRBV4-3 and TRBJ1-4, with D possibly being TRBD1 (6 bases). With 1 base removed from V and 5 bases from J, the gap between germline ends came to 11 bases. The CDR3 is made up of 15 amino acids. Germline CDR1 and CDR2: LGHNA and YSLEER. The CDR3 spells CASSQVSGGNEKLFF. The CDR3 nucleotides are TGCGCCAGCAGCCAAGTTTCGGGGGGCAATGAAAAACTGTTTTTT.

The rearrangement uses TRBV2 and TRBJ2-7; the match to TRBD1 covers 9 bases. Germline V gene sequence: CDR1 SNHLY, CDR2 FYNNEI. The CDR3 runs 14 residues. After removal of 7 bases from V and 5 bases from J, the junction contained 9 bases not matched to a gene. The CDR3 DNA follows: TGTGCCAGCACTGGGACAGGGCAGAAGGACGAGCAGTACTTC. It codes for CASTGTGQKDEQYF.

The rearrangement links TRBV15 to TRBJ2-7, with a weak D call TRBD1 (7 bases). V lost 1 base to trimming and J lost 3 bases, with 13 bases between them. The CDR3 spans 15 residues. In germline, CDR1 is LNHNV, CDR2 YYDKDF (reference sequence). CDR3 amino acids: CATSRAGQGGYEQYF. The CDR3, as DNA: TGTGCCACCAGCAGAGCAGGGCAGGGGGGCTACGAGCAGTACTTC.